This TCR beta chain appears in the sequencing data of a study of T-cell reconstitution after alpha-beta-depleted transplantation in children. TCRbeta library preparation incorporated unique molecular identifiers. TCRdb used MiXCR to reprocess the PCR reads, holding one entry per CDR3 protein. The repertoire includes about 500,000 distinct CDR3 sequences, approximately 30% of them detected once, and 2.4% sits in the top ten. Germline V gene lookup returns CDR1 SEHNR and CDR2 FQNEAQ (reference sequence). The germline V and J ends were trimmed by 6 bases and 10 bases, with 16 bases remaining between them. This CDR3 comprises 13 residues.

The material sequenced was PBMCs from the stem cell graft donor, taken from the stem cell graft. This chain links TRBV7-9 with TRBJ2-1; no reliable D call. This receptor was obtained from a human donor who donated a stem cell graft to a child with aplastic anemia. The CDR3 nucleotides are TGTGCCAGCAGGTTATTGTCGTTAAACGAGCAGTTCTTC. As protein: CASRLLSLNEQFF.